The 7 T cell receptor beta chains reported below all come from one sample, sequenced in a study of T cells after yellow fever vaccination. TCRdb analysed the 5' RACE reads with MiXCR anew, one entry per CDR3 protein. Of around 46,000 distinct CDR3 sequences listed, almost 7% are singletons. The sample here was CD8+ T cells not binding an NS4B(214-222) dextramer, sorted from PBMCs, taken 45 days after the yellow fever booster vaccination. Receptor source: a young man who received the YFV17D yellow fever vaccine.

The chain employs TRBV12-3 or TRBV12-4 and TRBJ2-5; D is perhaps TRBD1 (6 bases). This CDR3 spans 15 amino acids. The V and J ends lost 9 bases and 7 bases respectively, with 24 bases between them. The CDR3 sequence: CASRTIEGGPGTQYF. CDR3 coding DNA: TGTGCCAGTAGAACTATCGAAGGGGGACCGGGGACCCAGTACTTC.

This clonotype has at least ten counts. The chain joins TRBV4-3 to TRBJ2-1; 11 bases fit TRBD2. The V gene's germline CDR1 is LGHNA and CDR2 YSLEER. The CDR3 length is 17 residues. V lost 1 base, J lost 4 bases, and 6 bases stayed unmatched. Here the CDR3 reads CASSQGAGTSGYNEQFF. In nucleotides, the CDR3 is TGCGCCAGCAGCCAAGGCGCCGGGACTAGCGGTTACAATGAGCAGTTCTTC.

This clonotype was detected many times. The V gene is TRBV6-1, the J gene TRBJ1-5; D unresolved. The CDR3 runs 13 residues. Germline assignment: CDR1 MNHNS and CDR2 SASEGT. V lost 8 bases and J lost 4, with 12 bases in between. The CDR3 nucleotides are TGTGCCAGCGGAAGGGTCGGGAATCAGCCCCAGCATTTT. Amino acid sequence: CASGRVGNQPQHF.

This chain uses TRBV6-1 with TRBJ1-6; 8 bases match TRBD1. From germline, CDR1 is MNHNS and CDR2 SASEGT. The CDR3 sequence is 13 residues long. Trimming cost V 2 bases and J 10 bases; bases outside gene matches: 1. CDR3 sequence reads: CASSEQGASPLHF. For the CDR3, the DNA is TGTGCCAGCAGTGAACAGGGGGCCTCACCCCTCCACTTT.

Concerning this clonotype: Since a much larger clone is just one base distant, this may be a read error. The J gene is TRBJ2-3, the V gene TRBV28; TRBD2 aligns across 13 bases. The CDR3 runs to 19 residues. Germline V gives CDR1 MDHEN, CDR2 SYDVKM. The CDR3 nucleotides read TGTGCCAGCGGTTTCCCCCCGGCGGGGACTAGCGGGGTCACAGATACGCAGTATTTT. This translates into CASGFPPAGTSGVTDTQYF.

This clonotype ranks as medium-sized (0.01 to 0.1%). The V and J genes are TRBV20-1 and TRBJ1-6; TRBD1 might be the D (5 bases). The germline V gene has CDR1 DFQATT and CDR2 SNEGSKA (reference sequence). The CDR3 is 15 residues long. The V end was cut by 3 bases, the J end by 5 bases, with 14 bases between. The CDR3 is CSARGLGLNNSPLHF. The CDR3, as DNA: TGCAGTGCTAGGGGACTGGGACTGAATAATTCACCCCTCCACTTT.

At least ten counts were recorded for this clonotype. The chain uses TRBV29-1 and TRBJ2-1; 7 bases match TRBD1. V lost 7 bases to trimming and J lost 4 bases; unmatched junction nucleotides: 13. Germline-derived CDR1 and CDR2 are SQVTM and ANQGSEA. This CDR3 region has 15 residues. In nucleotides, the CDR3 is TGCAGCGGTACGACAGGGATAGGCTATTACAATGAGCAGTTCTTC. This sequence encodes CSGTTGIGYYNEQFF.